This TCR beta chain was retrieved from a study of blood T cell repertoires in COVID-19. Study in general: The United States, Italy and Spain provided the acute and convalescent COVID-19 samples. From T cells, B-cell-depleted T cells, or PBMCs came the material, which was cDNA or gDNA.

Original handling: Using reference gene primer amplification, nucleated cell counts were estimated. The assay was immunoSEQ multiplex PCR, and TCRdb's table has in-frame clones only and misses some. The D gene and trimming were derived from the DNA, and the V and J assignments and clone size from that table. The sample lists over 75,000 clones; 90% were seen once. CDR1 is MNHEY and CDR2 is SVGEGT in the germline V gene. The CDR3 is 12 residues long. V dropped 5 bases and J dropped 15; count of bases not matched to a gene: 9. The chain has TRBV6-2 or TRBV6-3 and TRBJ2-1; TRBD2 agrees at 8 bases. The sequencing sample was made of peripheral blood. The origin of this receptor is a human donor with active COVID-19. The donor label of this sample is uncertain. For the CDR3, the DNA is TGTGCCAGCAGTCTAAGCCGGGAGGGGTCGTTCTTC. It codes for CASSLSREGSFF.